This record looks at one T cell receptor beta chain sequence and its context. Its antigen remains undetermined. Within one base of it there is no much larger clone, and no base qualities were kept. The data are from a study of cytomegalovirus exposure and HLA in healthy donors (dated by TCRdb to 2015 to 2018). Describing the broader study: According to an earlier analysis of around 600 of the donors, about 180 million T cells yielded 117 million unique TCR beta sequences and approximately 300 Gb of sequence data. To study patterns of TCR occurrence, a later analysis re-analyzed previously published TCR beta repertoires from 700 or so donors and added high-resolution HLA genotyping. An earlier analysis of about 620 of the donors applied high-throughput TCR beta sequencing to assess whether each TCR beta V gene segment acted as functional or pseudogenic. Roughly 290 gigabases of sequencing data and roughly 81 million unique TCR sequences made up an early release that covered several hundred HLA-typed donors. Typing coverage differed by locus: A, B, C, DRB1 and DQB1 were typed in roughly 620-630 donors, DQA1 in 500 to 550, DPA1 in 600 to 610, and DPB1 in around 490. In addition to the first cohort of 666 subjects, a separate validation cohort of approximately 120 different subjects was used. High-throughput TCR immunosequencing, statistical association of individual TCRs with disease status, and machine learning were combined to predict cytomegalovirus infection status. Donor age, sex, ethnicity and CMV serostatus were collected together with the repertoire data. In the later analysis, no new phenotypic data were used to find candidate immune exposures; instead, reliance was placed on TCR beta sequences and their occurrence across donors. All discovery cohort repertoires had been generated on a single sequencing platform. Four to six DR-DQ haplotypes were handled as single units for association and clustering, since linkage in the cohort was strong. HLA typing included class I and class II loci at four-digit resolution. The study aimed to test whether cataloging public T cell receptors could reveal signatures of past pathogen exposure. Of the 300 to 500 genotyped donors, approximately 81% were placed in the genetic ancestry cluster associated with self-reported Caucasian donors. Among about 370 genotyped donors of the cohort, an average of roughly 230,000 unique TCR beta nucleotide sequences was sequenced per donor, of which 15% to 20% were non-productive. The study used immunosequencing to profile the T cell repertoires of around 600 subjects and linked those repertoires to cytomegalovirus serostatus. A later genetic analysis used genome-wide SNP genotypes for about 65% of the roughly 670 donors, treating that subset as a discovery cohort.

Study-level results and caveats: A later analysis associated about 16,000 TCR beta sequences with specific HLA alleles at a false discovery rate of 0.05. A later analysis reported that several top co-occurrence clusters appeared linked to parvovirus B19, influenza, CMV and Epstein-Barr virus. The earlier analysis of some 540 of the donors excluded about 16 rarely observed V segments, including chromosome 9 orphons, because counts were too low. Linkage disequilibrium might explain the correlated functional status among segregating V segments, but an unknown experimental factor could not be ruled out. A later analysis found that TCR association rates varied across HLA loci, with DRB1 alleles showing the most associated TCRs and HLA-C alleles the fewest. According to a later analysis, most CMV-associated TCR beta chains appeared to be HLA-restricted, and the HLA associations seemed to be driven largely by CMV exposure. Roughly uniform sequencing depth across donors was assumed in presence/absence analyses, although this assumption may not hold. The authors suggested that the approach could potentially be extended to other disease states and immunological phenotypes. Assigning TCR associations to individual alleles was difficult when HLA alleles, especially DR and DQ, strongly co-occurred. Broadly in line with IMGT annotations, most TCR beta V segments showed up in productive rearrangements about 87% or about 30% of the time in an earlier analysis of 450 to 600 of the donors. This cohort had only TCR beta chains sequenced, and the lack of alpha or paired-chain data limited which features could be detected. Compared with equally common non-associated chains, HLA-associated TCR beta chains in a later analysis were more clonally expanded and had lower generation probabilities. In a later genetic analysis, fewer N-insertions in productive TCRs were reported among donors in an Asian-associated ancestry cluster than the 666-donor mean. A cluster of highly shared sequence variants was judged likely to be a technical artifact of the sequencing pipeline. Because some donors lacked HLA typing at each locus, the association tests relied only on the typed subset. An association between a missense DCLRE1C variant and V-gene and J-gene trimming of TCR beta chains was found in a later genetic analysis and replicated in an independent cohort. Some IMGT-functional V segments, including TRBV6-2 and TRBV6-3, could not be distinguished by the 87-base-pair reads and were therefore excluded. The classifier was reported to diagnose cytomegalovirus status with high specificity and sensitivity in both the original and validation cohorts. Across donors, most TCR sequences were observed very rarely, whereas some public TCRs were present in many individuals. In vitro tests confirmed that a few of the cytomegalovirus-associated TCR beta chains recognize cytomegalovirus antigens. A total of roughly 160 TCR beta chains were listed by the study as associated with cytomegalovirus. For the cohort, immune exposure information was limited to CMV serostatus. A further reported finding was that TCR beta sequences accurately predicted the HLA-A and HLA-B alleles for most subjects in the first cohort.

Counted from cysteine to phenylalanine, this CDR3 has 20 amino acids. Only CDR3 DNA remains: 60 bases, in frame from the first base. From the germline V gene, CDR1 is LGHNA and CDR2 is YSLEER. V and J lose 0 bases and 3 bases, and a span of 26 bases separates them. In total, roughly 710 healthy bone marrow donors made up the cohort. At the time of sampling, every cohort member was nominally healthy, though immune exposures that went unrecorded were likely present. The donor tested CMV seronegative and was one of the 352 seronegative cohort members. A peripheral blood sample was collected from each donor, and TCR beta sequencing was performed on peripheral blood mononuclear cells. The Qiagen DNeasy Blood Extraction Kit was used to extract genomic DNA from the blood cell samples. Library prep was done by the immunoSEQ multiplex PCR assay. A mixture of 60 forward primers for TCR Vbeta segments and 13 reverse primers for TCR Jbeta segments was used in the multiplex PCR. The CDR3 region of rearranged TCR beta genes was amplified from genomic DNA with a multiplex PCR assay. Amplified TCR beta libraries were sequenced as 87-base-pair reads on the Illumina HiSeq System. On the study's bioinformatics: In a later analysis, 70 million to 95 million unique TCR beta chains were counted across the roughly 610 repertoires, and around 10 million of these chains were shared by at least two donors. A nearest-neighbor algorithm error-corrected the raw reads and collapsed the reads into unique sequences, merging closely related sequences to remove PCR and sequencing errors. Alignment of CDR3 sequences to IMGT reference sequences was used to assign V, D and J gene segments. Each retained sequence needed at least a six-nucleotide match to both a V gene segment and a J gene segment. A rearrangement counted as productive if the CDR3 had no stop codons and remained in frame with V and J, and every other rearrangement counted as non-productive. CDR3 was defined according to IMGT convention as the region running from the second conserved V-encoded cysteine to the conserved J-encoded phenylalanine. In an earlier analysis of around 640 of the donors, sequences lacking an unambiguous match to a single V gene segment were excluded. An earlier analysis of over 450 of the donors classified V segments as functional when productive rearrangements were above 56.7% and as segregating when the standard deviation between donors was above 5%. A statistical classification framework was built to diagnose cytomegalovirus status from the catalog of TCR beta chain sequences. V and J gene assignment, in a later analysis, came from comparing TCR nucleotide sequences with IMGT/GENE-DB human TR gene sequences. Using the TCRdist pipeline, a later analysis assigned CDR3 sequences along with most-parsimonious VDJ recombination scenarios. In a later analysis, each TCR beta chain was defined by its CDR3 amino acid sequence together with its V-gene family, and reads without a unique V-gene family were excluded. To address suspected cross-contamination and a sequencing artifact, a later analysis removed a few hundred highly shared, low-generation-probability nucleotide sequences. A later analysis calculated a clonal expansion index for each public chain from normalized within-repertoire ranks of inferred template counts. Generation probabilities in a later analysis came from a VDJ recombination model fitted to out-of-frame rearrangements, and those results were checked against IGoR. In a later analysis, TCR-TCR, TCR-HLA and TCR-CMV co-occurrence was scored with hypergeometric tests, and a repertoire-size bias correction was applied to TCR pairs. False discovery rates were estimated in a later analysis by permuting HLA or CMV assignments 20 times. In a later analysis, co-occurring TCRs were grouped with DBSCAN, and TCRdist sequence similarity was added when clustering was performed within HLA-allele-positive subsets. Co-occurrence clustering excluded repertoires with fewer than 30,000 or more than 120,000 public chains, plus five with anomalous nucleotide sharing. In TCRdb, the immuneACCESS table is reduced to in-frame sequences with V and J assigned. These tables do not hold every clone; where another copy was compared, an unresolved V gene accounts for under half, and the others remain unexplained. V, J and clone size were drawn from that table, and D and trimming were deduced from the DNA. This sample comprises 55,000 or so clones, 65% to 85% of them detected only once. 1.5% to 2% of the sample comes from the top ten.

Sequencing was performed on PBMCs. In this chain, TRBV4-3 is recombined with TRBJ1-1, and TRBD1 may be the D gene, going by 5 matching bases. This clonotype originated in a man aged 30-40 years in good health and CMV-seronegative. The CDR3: CASSQDIGVRQGRQDTEAFF. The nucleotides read TGCGCCAGCAGCCAAGATATAGGGGTGAGACAAGGTAGGCAGGACACTGAAGCTTTCTTT.